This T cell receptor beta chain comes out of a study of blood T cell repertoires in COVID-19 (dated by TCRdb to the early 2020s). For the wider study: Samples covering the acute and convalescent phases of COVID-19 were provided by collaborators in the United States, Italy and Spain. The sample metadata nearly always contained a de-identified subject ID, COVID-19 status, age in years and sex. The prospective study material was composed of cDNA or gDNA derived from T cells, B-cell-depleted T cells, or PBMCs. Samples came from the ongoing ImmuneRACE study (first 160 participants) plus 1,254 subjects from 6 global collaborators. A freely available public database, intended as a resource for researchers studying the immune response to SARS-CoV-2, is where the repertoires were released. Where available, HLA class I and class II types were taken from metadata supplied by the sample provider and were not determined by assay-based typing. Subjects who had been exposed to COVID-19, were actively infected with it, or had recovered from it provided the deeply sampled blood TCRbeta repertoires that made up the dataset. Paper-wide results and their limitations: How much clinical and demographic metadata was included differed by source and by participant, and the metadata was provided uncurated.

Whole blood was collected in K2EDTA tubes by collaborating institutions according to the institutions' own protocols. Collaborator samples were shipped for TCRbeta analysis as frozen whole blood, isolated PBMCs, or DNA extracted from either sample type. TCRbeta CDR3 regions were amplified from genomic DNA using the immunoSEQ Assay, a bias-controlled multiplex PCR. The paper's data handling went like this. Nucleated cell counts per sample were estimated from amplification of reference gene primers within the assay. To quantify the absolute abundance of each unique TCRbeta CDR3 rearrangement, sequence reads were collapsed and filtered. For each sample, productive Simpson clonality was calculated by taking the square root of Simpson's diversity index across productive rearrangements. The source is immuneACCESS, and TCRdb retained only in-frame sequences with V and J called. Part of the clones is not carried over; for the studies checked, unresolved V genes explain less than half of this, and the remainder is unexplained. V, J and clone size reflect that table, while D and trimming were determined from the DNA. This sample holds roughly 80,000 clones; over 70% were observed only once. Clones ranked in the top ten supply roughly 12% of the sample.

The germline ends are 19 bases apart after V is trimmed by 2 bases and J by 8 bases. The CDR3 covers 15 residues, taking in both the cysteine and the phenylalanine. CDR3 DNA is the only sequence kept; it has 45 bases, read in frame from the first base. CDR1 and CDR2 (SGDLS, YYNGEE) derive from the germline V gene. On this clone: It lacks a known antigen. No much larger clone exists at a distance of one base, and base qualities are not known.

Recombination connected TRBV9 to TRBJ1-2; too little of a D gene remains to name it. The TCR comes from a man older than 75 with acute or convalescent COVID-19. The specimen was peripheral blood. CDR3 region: CASSVAWSGESGYTF. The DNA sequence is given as TGTGCCAGCAGCGTTGCCTGGTCTGGGGAGTCGGGCTACACCTTC.